The 14 T cell receptor beta chains reported below all come from one sample, sequenced in a study of cytomegalovirus exposure and HLA in healthy donors. The PCR used 60 Vbeta and 13 Jbeta primers. Assay used: immunoSEQ multiplex PCR; TCRdb lists only in-frame clones, some missing. The table has about 80,000 clones, approximately 60% seen once; the top ten hold roughly 4%. The sequencing sample was made of PBMCs. Source of these receptors: a male donor in good health and CMV-seropositive.

The chain combines TRBV18 with TRBJ2-5; 8 bases are shared with TRBD2. CDR1 is KGHSH, CDR2 LQKENI, per germline. V lost 6 bases, J lost 5 bases, and 11 bases stayed unmatched. The CDR3 runs 15 residues. The CDR3 nucleotides read TGTGCCAGCTCCAACCAGCGGGGGCAGGAGGAGACCCAGTACTTC. Amino acids: CASSNQRGQEETQYF.

The chain uses TRBV29-1 and TRBJ1-2; D is perhaps TRBD1 (5 bases). This CDR3 comprises 12 residues. V lost 7 bases to trimming and J lost 7 bases, with 16 bases between them. Germline assignment: CDR1 SQVTM and CDR2 ANQGSEA. The CDR3 reads CSGRGTSPGYTF. DNA for the CDR3: TGCAGCGGTCGCGGGACGAGTCCTGGCTACACCTTC.

This chain links TRBV7-9 with TRBJ2-7; 8 bases fit TRBD1. The CDR3 consists of 14 residues. V lost 5 bases and J lost 1; bases outside the gene matches: 4. CDR1 is SEHNR, CDR2 FQNEAQ, per germline (reference sequence). The CDR3 region has the DNA TGTGCCAGCAGCCTAGGGGACAGGTCCTACGAGCAGTACTTC. This gives the protein CASSLGDRSYEQYF.

The table lists this clone with a few counts. The junction departs from germline at one end; a sequencing error may be responsible. The chain employs TRBV2 and TRBJ2-2; 9 bases line up with TRBD2. The CDR3 runs to 14 residues. Per germline, CDR1 SNHLY and CDR2 FYNNEI. CDR3 amino acids: CASRKREELGELFF. As DNA, the CDR3 is TGTGCGAGCAGGAAGCGGGAGGAGTTGGGGGAGCTGTTTTTT.

In DNA, the CDR3 is TGTGCCACCCTGGACAGGGGGCAGAACGAGCAGTACTTC. It translates to CATLDRGQNEQYF. This chain joins TRBV5-4 and TRBJ2-7; 11 bases line up with TRBD1. Per germline, CDR1 SGHNT and CDR2 YYREEE (reference sequence). There are 13 residues in the CDR3. J lost 5 bases, V lost 9 bases, and 7 bases had no gene match.

V is TRBV27 and J is TRBJ2-1; D is possibly TRBD2 (6 bases). Germline V gene lookup returns CDR1 MNHEY and CDR2 SMNVEV (reference sequence). Between the trimmed V and J ends, which lost 5 bases and 3 bases, there was a span of 17 bases. This CDR3 has 16 amino acids. CDR3 nucleotide sequence: TGTGCCAGCAGTACTATCGCGGGGCGTAACTACAATGAGCAGTTCTTC. Protein product: CASSTIAGRNYNEQFF.

This clone was picked up a small number of times. The rearrangement joins TRBV6-6 to TRBJ1-5; tentatively, D is TRBD1 (5 bases). Per the germline V gene, CDR1 is MNHNY and CDR2 is SVGAGI (reference sequence). The V gene lost 7 bases and the J gene lost 3 bases, with 19 bases spanning the gap. The CDR3 runs 16 residues. In DNA form, the CDR3 reads TGTGCCAGCACCGACCCCGGACGGGGACTCAATCAGCCCCAGCATTTT. It yields the protein CASTDPGRGLNQPQHF.

This clone was counted only a few times. The chain joins TRBV16 to TRBJ2-6, with TRBD1 identical over 8 bases. J gave up 4 bases and V 5 bases, and 7 bases lay outside the gene matches. CDR1 is KGHSY, CDR2 FQNENV, per germline. CDR3 length equals 16 residues. CDR3 region: CASSSQGASGANVLTF. The CDR3 DNA reads as TGTGCCAGCAGCTCCCAGGGGGCATCGGGGGCCAACGTCCTGACTTTC.

The sample holds one count of this clone. The chain employs TRBV19 and TRBJ1-5; 7 bases agree with TRBD1. This CDR3 is built from 15 residues. Germline V gives CDR1 LNHDA, CDR2 SQIVND (reference sequence). Germline trimming cut 6 bases from V and 0 bases from J; bases unmatched to any gene: 5. DNA for the CDR3: TGTGCCAGTAGCCGCAGGGGGTCTAGCAATCAGCCCCAGCATTTT. It is translated as CASSRRGSSNQPQHF.

CDR3 sequence: CASSARQGRNYGYTF. CDR3 DNA: TGCGCCAGCAGCGCTCGACAGGGAAGAAACTATGGCTACACCTTC. The chain has TRBV5-1 and TRBJ1-2; 7 nucleotides agree with TRBD1. V was pared by 4 bases and J by 2 bases, with 8 bases of the junction left unmatched. From germline, CDR1 is SGHRS and CDR2 YFSETQ. The CDR3 runs to 15 residues. Supplemented by reference TRBV5-1 and TRBJ1-2, the full variable domain reads KAGVTQTPRYLIKTRGQQVTLSCSPISGHRSVSWYQQTPGQGLQFLFEYFSETQRNKGNFPGRFSGRQFSNSRSEMNVSTLELGDSALYLCASSARQGRNYGYTFGSGTRLTVV.

The rearrangement uses TRBV27 and TRBJ2-6; the D gene is possibly TRBD1 (5 bases). Germline V CDR1 and CDR2: MNHEY, SMNVEV (reference sequence). The CDR3 runs to 18 residues. V lost 5 bases and J 6 bases, leaving 23 bases between the germline ends. CDR3 sequence: CASSTILTLSGAANVLTF. For the CDR3, the DNA is TGTGCCAGCAGTACAATCTTAACCCTATCTGGGGCGGCCAACGTCCTGACTTTC.

This clone was seen more than once but under ten times. The chain employs TRBV19 and TRBJ2-5, with a tentative D call TRBD2 (6 bases). From germline, CDR1 is LNHDA and CDR2 SQIVND (reference sequence). The ends were cut back, 3 bases at V and 0 bases at J, with 14 bases in the middle. The CDR3 totals 16 residues. Here the CDR3 reads CASSMEGTRYQETQYF. The CDR3 region has the DNA TGTGCCAGTAGTATGGAGGGCACGCGATACCAAGAGACCCAGTACTTC. Using reference TRBV19 and TRBJ2-5 for the parts outside the CDR3, the full variable domain is DGGITQSPKYLFRKEGQNVTLSCEQNLNHDAMYWYRQDPGQGLRLIYYSQIVNDFQKGDIAEGYSVSREKKESFPLTVTSAQKNPTAFYLCASSMEGTRYQETQYFGPGTRLLVL.

This clone was recorded a few times. The chain has TRBV7-9 and TRBJ2-3; 7 nucleotides agree with TRBD1. The CDR3 is 15 amino acids. V lost 1 base, J lost 2 bases, and 3 bases stayed unmatched. Germline V gene sequence: CDR1 SEHNR, CDR2 FQNEAQ (reference sequence). CDR3 sequence reads: CASSLVDRYTDTQYF. The CDR3 DNA reads TGTGCCAGCAGCTTAGTGGACAGGTACACAGATACGCAGTATTTT. Combining the CDR3 with reference TRBV7-9 and TRBJ2-3 gives the whole variable domain DTGVSQNPRHKITKRGQNVTFRCDPISEHNRLYWYRQTLGQGPEFLTYFQNEAQLEKSRLLSDRFSAERPKGSFSTLEIQRTEQGDSAMYLCASSLVDRYTDTQYFGPGTRLTVL.

The chain recombines TRBV29-1 with TRBJ2-7, with 8 bases that match TRBD1. Germline loops: CDR1 SQVTM, CDR2 ANQGSEA. The CDR3 extends over 14 amino acids. V shed 1 base, J shed 1 base, and the junction held 3 bases outside the gene matches. Written as DNA, the CDR3 is TGCAGCGTTGAAGCGACAGGGGAGTCCTACGAGCAGTACTTC. Its translation: CSVEATGESYEQYF.